The clone carrying this TCR beta chain was counted ten times or more. This entry is derived from a study of early T cells in non-severe SARS-CoV-2 infection. TCRdb re-derived calls from the 5' RACE reads in MiXCR, one entry per CDR3 protein. The table lists fewer than 30,000 distinct CDR3 sequences, about 4.1% of them singletons. Looked up from germline, CDR1 is MNHEY and CDR2 is SVGEGT. This CDR3 contains 17 residues. V shed 6 bases, J shed 4 bases, and the junction held 17 bases outside the gene matches. The sample taken for sequencing was whole blood. The V call is TRBV6-2 or TRBV6-3, the J call TRBJ2-7; 8 bases are a match to TRBD1. The clonotype originates from an adult who was a healthcare worker with PCR-confirmed SARS-CoV-2 infection or an uninfected control (not recorded which). The CDR3: CASSSTPGTGTYYEQYF. The CDR3 DNA follows: TGTGCCAGCAGCTCCACTCCCGGGACAGGTACTTATTACGAGCAGTACTTC.